This is a list of T cell receptor beta chains from one sample in a study of cytomegalovirus exposure and HLA in healthy donors. Here immunoSEQ multiplex PCR was the method, and the copy in TCRdb shows in-frame clones only, minus some. Of tens of thousands of clones listed, about 96% are singletons. The sequenced material came from PBMCs. Every receptor here comes from a man between 18 and 29 years old in good health and CMV-seronegative. The conserved cysteine and the conserved F or W are not part of the CDR3 here. Fields, in order: CDR3 length, J gene, V gene, CDR3 protein.

CDR3 length: 18
J gene: TRBJ2-1
V gene: TRBV7-8
CDR3 protein: ASSALLAGASFRPNNEQF

CDR3 length: 13
J gene: TRBJ1-5
V gene: TRBV30
CDR3 protein: AWSSPGTGIEPQH

CDR3 length: 12
J gene: TRBJ2-1
V gene: TRBV28
CDR3 protein: ASSLTPSYNEQF

CDR3 length: 13
J gene: TRBJ2-5
V gene: TRBV27
CDR3 protein: ASSLGTGDIETQY

CDR3 length: 11
J gene: TRBJ1-2
V gene: TRBV2
CDR3 protein: ASRSGGSTGYT

CDR3 length: 13
J gene: TRBJ1-1
V gene: TRBV9
CDR3 protein: ASTPGQVRGTEAF

CDR3 length: 12
J gene: TRBJ1-2
V gene: TRBV9
CDR3 protein: ASSHLGPYLSYT

CDR3 length: 13
J gene: TRBJ2-1
V gene: TRBV30
CDR3 protein: AWSTLAEPRNEQF

CDR3 length: 13
J gene: TRBJ1-3
V gene: TRBV10-3
CDR3 protein: AIKGTGDSGNTIY

CDR3 length: 10
J gene: TRBJ2-7
V gene: TRBV2
CDR3 protein: ASRAGQLEQY

CDR3 length: 11
J gene: TRBJ1-5
V gene: TRBV5-1
CDR3 protein: ASSQGAGQPQH

CDR3 length: 12
J gene: TRBJ2-1
V gene: TRBV25-1
CDR3 protein: ASRSSLNYNEQF

CDR3 length: 11
J gene: TRBJ1-1
V gene: TRBV6-5
CDR3 protein: ASSLQGDTEAF

CDR3 length: 14
J gene: TRBJ2-7
V gene: TRBV6-6
CDR3 protein: ASTLRGPSGAYEQY

CDR3 length: 13
J gene: TRBJ2-6
V gene: TRBV5-1
CDR3 protein: ASSLTGSGANVLT

CDR3 length: 12
J gene: TRBJ2-3
V gene: TRBV19
CDR3 protein: ASSIGQGSDTQY

CDR3 length: 11
J gene: TRBJ1-2
V gene: TRBV28
CDR3 protein: ASNRDRKDGYT

CDR3 length: 14
J gene: TRBJ1-2
V gene: TRBV28
CDR3 protein: ASSSPRDRDHYGYT

CDR3 length: 13
J gene: TRBJ2-1
V gene: TRBV5-1
CDR3 protein: ASSKDRGFYNEQF

CDR3 length: 11
J gene: TRBJ2-7
V gene: TRBV14
CDR3 protein: ASSSDRGYEQY

CDR3 length: 15
J gene: TRBJ2-1
V gene: TRBV6-1
CDR3 protein: ASSDRLAGGSYNEQF

CDR3 length: 13
J gene: TRBJ1-1
V gene: TRBV28
CDR3 protein: ASELRQGLNTEAF

CDR3 length: 13
J gene: TRBJ2-1
V gene: TRBV11-2
CDR3 protein: ASSRFAEGNNEQF

CDR3 length: 11
J gene: TRBJ1-1
V gene: TRBV5-5
CDR3 protein: ASSLGTHTEAF

CDR3 length: 19
J gene: TRBJ2-3
V gene: TRBV4-1
CDR3 protein: ASSVREGLAAIGRGGDTQY

CDR3 length: 14
J gene: TRBJ1-2
V gene: TRBV27
CDR3 protein: ASRRDRGSSNYGYT

CDR3 length: 13
J gene: TRBJ2-3
V gene: TRBV4-1
CDR3 protein: ASSRPHGQVDTQY

CDR3 length: 12
J gene: TRBJ2-1
V gene: TRBV9
CDR3 protein: ASSVWTTNNEQF

CDR3 length: 18
J gene: TRBJ2-7
V gene: TRBV5-4
CDR3 protein: ASSPVVRVSKGGDNYEQY

CDR3 length: 14
J gene: TRBJ2-3
V gene: TRBV7-2
CDR3 protein: ASSQGGISSTDTQY

CDR3 length: 17
J gene: TRBJ2-6
V gene: TRBV7-9
CDR3 protein: ASSLSSGRFDSGANVLT

CDR3 length: 16
J gene: TRBJ2-1
V gene: TRBV28
CDR3 protein: ASSPPGLAGGRYNEQF

CDR3 length: 11
J gene: TRBJ2-1
V gene: TRBV15
CDR3 protein: ATSRDRSNEQF

CDR3 length: 15
J gene: TRBJ2-5
V gene: TRBV5-3
CDR3 protein: ARSNYCRDSRMETQY

CDR3 length: 12
J gene: TRBJ1-1
V gene: TRBV28
CDR3 protein: ASSLAGLKAEAF

CDR3 length: 15
J gene: TRBJ2-7
V gene: TRBV5-1
CDR3 protein: ASSLSSGRSVSYEQY